Following are 7 T cell receptor beta chains from one sample sequenced in a study of T cells after yellow fever vaccination (dated by TCRdb to between 2018 and 2021). This specimen's treatment or condition label, interpreted: live attenuated yellow fever vaccine strain. Library creation used 5' RACE. The reads were generated on an Illumina HiSeq 2500. TCRdb ran its own pipeline on the public reads, namely fastp trimming at Q25 and MiXCR clone calling, and kept in-frame beta chains. Identical CDR3 proteins give one entry, which carries the most common genes and DNA. Counted in this sample were around 140,000 distinct CDR3 sequences; approximately 6.6% of them appeared once. The top ten hold approximately 0.64% of the sample. The source material was CD4+ T cells sorted from PBMCs, sampled 10 days after the yellow fever booster vaccination. All receptors derive from a man under 40 who received the YFV17D yellow fever vaccine.

This clonotype was recorded at least ten times. The chain recombines TRBV7-9 with TRBJ2-3, with D tentatively TRBD1 or TRBD2 (5 bases each). The CDR3 runs 16 residues. The V end lost 7 bases, the J end lost 2 bases, and 19 bases lay between the germline ends. CDR1 and CDR2 (germline): SEHNR, FQNEAQ (reference sequence). The CDR3 spells CASTLSGDAFTDTQYF. In nucleotides, the CDR3 is TGTGCCAGCACTCTTAGTGGGGACGCGTTCACAGATACGCAGTATTTT.

This clonotype was found many times. The chain joins TRBV5-1 to TRBJ2-7; 8 bases fit TRBD2. Trimming cost V 1 base and J 5 bases; bases outside gene matches: 11. This CDR3 has 16 amino acids. The germline V gene encodes CDR1 SGHRS and CDR2 YFSETQ. CDR3 protein: CASSLSPISGTHEQYF. CDR3 bases: TGCGCCAGCAGCTTGAGTCCGATTAGCGGGACCCACGAGCAGTACTTC.

This clonotype was detected many times. This rearrangement joins TRBV7-3 to TRBJ2-1; the D is unclear. The germline gives CDR1 SGHTA, CDR2 FQGTGA. The CDR3 covers 16 residues. Trimming shortened V by 4 bases and J by 2 bases, and 15 bases separated the two germline ends. CDR3 residues: CASSSLVISAYNEQFF. For the CDR3, the DNA is TGTGCCAGCAGCTCCCTTGTAATATCCGCCTACAATGAGCAGTTCTTC.

This clonotype was found many times. The chain combines TRBV12-5 with TRBJ2-1; possible D gene TRBD1, 6 bases. V shed 6 bases and J shed 3 bases, with 15 bases lying between them. CDR1 and CDR2 (germline): LGHNT, FRNRAP. The CDR3 totals 15 residues. CDR3 coding DNA: TGTGCTAGTGGCCAGGGACAAGGGGACTACAATGAGCAGTTCTTC. Its translation is CASGQGQGDYNEQFF.

The sample holds a few counts of this clonotype. V gene TRBV20-1 combines with J gene TRBJ2-3; D assignment may be TRBD1 or TRBD2 (5 bases each). Deletions cut 5 bases from V and 4 bases from J, with 22 bases between. The CDR3 covers 16 residues. Germline V lookup: CDR1 DFQATT, CDR2 SNEGSKA (reference sequence). CDR3 sequence reads: CSARSGPSLSPDTQYF. CDR3 sequence (DNA): TGCAGTGCTCGATCGGGACCGTCGTTGAGCCCAGATACGCAGTATTTT.

This clonotype was observed a few times. The gene calls are TRBV5-1 and TRBJ2-5, with TRBD1 identical over 8 bases. The CDR3 length is 15 residues. Losses at the gene ends were 5 bases for V and 4 bases for J; bases not matched to a gene: 10. Germline V gives CDR1 SGHRS, CDR2 YFSETQ. The CDR3 loop is CASRQGGSSSETQYF. CDR3 bases: TGCGCCAGCAGACAGGGGGGTTCCTCCTCAGAGACCCAGTACTTC.

This clonotype was recorded at least ten times. CDR3 amino acids: CSVEVGGADTQYF. DNA for the CDR3: TGCAGCGTTGAAGTGGGAGGTGCAGATACGCAGTATTTT. J is TRBJ2-3 and V is TRBV29-1; tentative D call: TRBD2 (6 bases). Germline V gene data show CDR1 as SQVTM and CDR2 as ANQGSEA. The CDR3 covers 13 residues. V was trimmed by 1 base and J by 4 bases, leaving 9 bases between them.